The 23 T cell receptor beta chains listed next were all sequenced from one sample in a study of T cell responses to AZD1222 COVID-19 vaccine. Sequencing used immunoSEQ multiplex PCR; TCRdb keeps in-frame clones, though not all of them. The sample lists around 100,000 clones, about 82% seen once, with roughly 1.4% in the top ten. Specimen: peripheral blood, collected on day 0 of AZD1222 vaccination. The receptors stem from an adult in good health.

The CDR3 region is CASSPPDGAIYEQYF. The CDR3, as DNA: TGCGCCAGCAGCCCACCCGACGGGGCGATCTACGAGCAGTACTTC. V gene TRBV5-1 combines with J gene TRBJ2-7; either TRBD1 or TRBD2 may fit D (5 bases each). The germline V and J ends were trimmed by 4 bases and 3 bases, with 17 bases remaining between them. Germline CDR1 reads SGHRS; CDR2 reads YFSETQ. This CDR3 is 15 amino acids long.

This chain links TRBV19 with TRBJ1-1; tentative D call: TRBD1 (5 bases). Trimming left V 6 bases short and J 0 bases short, with 8 bases between. From germline, CDR1 is LNHDA and CDR2 SQIVND (reference sequence). The CDR3 contains 13 residues. This CDR3 reads CASREDMNTEAFF. CDR3 nucleotide sequence: TGTGCCAGTAGGGAGGACATGAACACTGAAGCTTTCTTT.

V usage is TRBV18 and J usage is TRBJ1-5, with D possibly matching TRBD1 (6 bases). Germline loops: CDR1 KGHSH, CDR2 LQKENI. V was clipped by 2 bases and J by 0 bases, with 11 bases between them. There are 16 residues in the CDR3. The CDR3 sequence: CASSPGTQHSNQPQHF. CDR3 DNA: TGTGCCAGCTCACCAGGGACACAACATAGCAATCAGCCCCAGCATTTT.

This clone was observed a few times. The chain couples TRBV28 to TRBJ1-6, with D possibly being TRBD1 (6 bases). V gave up 6 bases and J gave up 6 bases, with 12 bases separating them. The CDR3 is 14 residues long. Germline loops: CDR1 MDHEN, CDR2 SYDVKM. CDR3 nucleotide sequence: TGTGCCAGCAGGTTACAGGGCCCTAATTCACCCCTCCACTTT. It encodes CASRLQGPNSPLHF.

The chain links TRBV27 to TRBJ2-7; D is possibly TRBD1 (5 bases). V dropped 5 bases and J dropped 1 base, with 9 bases sitting between them. Germline assignment: CDR1 MNHEY and CDR2 SMNVEV (reference sequence). CDR3 size: 13 residues. CDR3: CASSAQGSYEQYF. In DNA form, the CDR3 reads TGTGCCAGCAGTGCCCAGGGATCCTACGAGCAGTACTTC.

This chain joins TRBV19 and TRBJ1-3; D ambiguous. The CDR3 loop spans 17 amino acids. The V end lost 5 bases, the J end lost 0 bases, and 17 bases lay between the germline ends. Germline V gene lookup returns CDR1 LNHDA and CDR2 SQIVND (reference sequence). CDR3 DNA: TGTGCCAGTAGTCCCTTTATTGATCGCAGCTCTGGAAACACCATATATTTT. Encoded protein: CASSPFIDRSSGNTIYF.

The chain uses TRBV5-1 and TRBJ1-5; D perhaps matches TRBD1 (5 bases). The CDR3 covers 13 residues. Trimming shortened V by 2 bases and J by 5 bases, and 8 bases separated the two germline ends. Germline lookup yields CDR1 SGHRS and CDR2 YFSETQ. The CDR3, as DNA: TGCGCCAGCAGCTTAGGGACCGATCAGCCCCAGCATTTT. This codes for CASSLGTDQPQHF.

The V and J genes are TRBV29-1 and TRBJ2-7, with a weak D call TRBD1 (5 bases). The germline V gene encodes CDR1 SQVTM and CDR2 ANQGSEA. V was cut by 4 bases and J by 3 bases, with 10 bases left in between. The CDR3 spans 12 residues. CDR3 region: CSVVGRGYEQYF. The CDR3, as DNA: TGCAGCGTTGTCGGTAGGGGCTACGAGCAGTACTTC.

The chain couples TRBV10-3 to TRBJ1-3; D gene ambiguous. The CDR3 runs to 15 residues. Germline V gives CDR1 ENHRY, CDR2 SYGVKD. Deletions cut 3 bases from V and 0 bases from J, with 9 bases between. In DNA, the CDR3 is TGTGCCATCAGTGAAAGAGTCCCCTCTGGAAACACCATATATTTT. Encoded protein: CAISERVPSGNTIYF.

The DNA for the CDR3 is TGTGCCAGCAGCTCGGGGGCCATGAACACTGAAGCTTTCTTT. As protein: CASSSGAMNTEAFF. V is TRBV9 and J is TRBJ1-1; tentatively, D is TRBD1 (6 bases). Germline CDR1 SGDLS, CDR2 YYNGEE. The CDR3 sequence is 14 residues long. V was trimmed by 4 bases and J by 0 bases, leaving 10 bases between them. The full variable domain, with the rest looked up from reference TRBV9 and TRBJ1-1, is DSGVTQTPKHLITATGQRVTLRCSPRSGDLSVYWYQQSLDQGLQFLIQYYNGEERAKGNILERFSAQQFPDLHSELNLSSLELGDSALYFCASSSGAMNTEAFFGQGTRLTVV.

The rearrangement uses TRBV11-2 and TRBJ1-6, with a tentative D call TRBD1 (6 bases). Germline CDR1 SGHAT, CDR2 FQNNGV. Trimming took off 3 bases at V and 6 bases at J, with 12 bases between the two ends. CDR3 length: 15 amino acids. The CDR3 sequence: CASSLGGTINSPLHF. Here the CDR3 DNA reads TGTGCCAGCAGCTTGGGGGGGACAATTAATTCACCCCTCCACTTT.

This sequence joins TRBV30 and TRBJ1-6, with D unclear. The CDR3 spans 14 residues. CDR1 and CDR2 from the germline V gene are GTSNPN and SVGIG (reference sequence). V was cut by 4 bases and J by 8 bases, with 15 bases left in between. The CDR3 loop is CAWISRAWDSPLHF. The CDR3 nucleotides read TGTGCCTGGATTAGCCGGGCCTGGGATTCACCCCTCCACTTT.

The gene calls are TRBV30 and TRBJ1-5; unclear D gene. With 3 bases removed from V and 8 bases from J, the gap between germline ends came to 8 bases. CDR3 length: 11 amino acids. Germline CDR1 reads GTSNPN; CDR2 reads SVGIG (reference sequence). CDR3 region: CAWRDWKPQHF. Here the CDR3 DNA reads TGTGCCTGGAGAGATTGGAAGCCCCAGCATTTT.

This chain connects TRBV15 to TRBJ1-5, with a weak D call TRBD1 (6 bases). Deletions cut 4 bases from V and 2 bases from J, with 15 bases between. The germline V gene encodes CDR1 LNHNV and CDR2 YYDKDF (reference sequence). The CDR3 totals 16 residues. The CDR3 sequence: CATSTQQGRGNQPQHF. The CDR3 DNA follows: TGTGCCACCAGCACTCAACAGGGCCGTGGCAATCAGCCCCAGCATTTT. The variable domain in full, with the rest retrieved from reference TRBV15 and TRBJ1-5, is DAMVIQNPRYQVTQFGKPVTLSCSQTLNHNVMYWYQQKSSQAPKLLFHYYDKDFNNEADTPDNFQSRRPNTSFCFLDIRSPGLGDTAMYLCATSTQQGRGNQPQHFGDGTRLSIL.

The J gene is TRBJ1-4, the V gene TRBV7-9, with 7 bases lining up with TRBD1. V lost 3 bases and J lost 5; bases outside the gene matches: 3. Looked up from germline, CDR1 is SEHNR and CDR2 is FQNEAQ (reference sequence). This CDR3 spans 14 amino acids. CDR3: CASSFQGENEKLFF. DNA for the CDR3: TGTGCCAGCAGCTTTCAGGGGGAGAATGAAAAACTGTTTTTT. Supplemented by reference TRBV7-9 and TRBJ1-4, the full variable domain reads DTGVSQNPRHKITKRGQNVTFRCDPISEHNRLYWYRQTLGQGPEFLTYFQNEAQLEKSRLLSDRFSAERPKGSFSTLEIQRTEQGDSAMYLCASSFQGENEKLFFGSGTQLSVL.

The chain combines TRBV6-2 or TRBV6-3 with TRBJ1-4; D is perhaps TRBD1 (5 bases). The CDR3 is made up of 14 amino acids. The V gene lost 6 bases and the J gene lost 4 bases, with 12 bases spanning the gap. The germline V gene has CDR1 MNHEY and CDR2 SVGEGT. In DNA form, the CDR3 reads TGTGCCAGCAGCCGACAGCCGTTTAATGAAAAACTGTTTTTT. This gives the protein CASSRQPFNEKLFF.

This chain connects TRBV5-6 to TRBJ2-7; 8 positions match TRBD1. This CDR3 is 14 amino acids long. J gave up 7 bases and V 4 bases, and 10 bases lay outside the gene matches. Germline CDR1 reads SGHDT; CDR2 reads YYEEEE. The CDR3 sequence is CASSPGQGYDEQYF. The DNA for the CDR3 is TGTGCCAGCAGCCCCGGACAGGGTTACGATGAGCAGTACTTC.

This clone was observed once. J is TRBJ1-2 and V is TRBV6-2 or TRBV6-3, with TRBD1 matching 9 bases. This CDR3 contains 15 residues. The V and J ends lost 4 bases and 3 bases, in that order; junction bases with no gene match: 6. Germline V CDR1 and CDR2: MNHEY, SVGEGT. This chain's CDR3 is CASSSPGQGDYGYTF. CDR3 in DNA: TGTGCCAGCAGTTCGCCGGGACAGGGTGACTATGGCTACACCTTC.

The chain joins TRBV5-1 to TRBJ1-5, with 8 bases lining up with TRBD1. Germline values: CDR1 SGHRS, CDR2 YFSETQ. V was pared by 0 bases and J by 8 bases, with 7 bases of the junction left unmatched. The CDR3 runs to 15 residues. The CDR3 coding sequence is TGCGCCAGCAGCTTGGGGGACAGGCAAGGAGAGCCCCAGCATTTT. This translates into CASSLGDRQGEPQHF.

In this sample, this clone turned up a few times. This chain uses TRBV18 with TRBJ1-4, with TRBD1 as a possible D gene (5 bases). This CDR3 has 18 amino acids. Trimming took off 5 bases at V and 4 bases at J, with 23 bases between the two ends. Germline assignment: CDR1 KGHSH and CDR2 LQKENI. CDR3 loop: CASSSKKDTKRDNEKLFF. As DNA, the CDR3 is TGTGCCAGCTCATCAAAAAAGGACACAAAAAGGGATAATGAAAAACTGTTTTTT.

The chain carries TRBV7-2 and TRBJ1-4; tentative D call: TRBD1 (6 bases). V gave up 3 bases and J gave up 8 bases, with 16 bases separating them. Germline V gene data show CDR1 as SGHTA and CDR2 as FQGNSA. This CDR3 is built from 15 residues. CDR3 nucleotides: TGTGCCAGCAGCTTCAGGCGAGGGGGAACGGAAAAACTGTTTTTT. Translation: CASSFRRGGTEKLFF.

Only one count was recorded for this clone. CDR3 in DNA: TGTGCCAGCAGCTTGGAAGCCTTATCTGGAAACACCATATATTTT. Its translation: CASSLEALSGNTIYF. The chain couples TRBV5-4 to TRBJ1-3; D unclear. The CDR3 covers 15 residues. Germline values: CDR1 SGHNT, CDR2 YYREEE (reference sequence). Trimming cost V 0 bases and J 1 base, with 8 bases left between them.

The V call is TRBV28, the J call TRBJ1-2; D possibly corresponds to TRBD1 (5 bases). With 6 bases removed from V and 1 base from J, the gap between germline ends came to 9 bases. CDR1 and CDR2 (germline): MDHEN, SYDVKM. CDR3 length: 13 residues. CDR3 loop: CASSKQVNYGYTF. The CDR3 DNA reads as TGTGCCAGCAGCAAACAGGTTAACTATGGCTACACCTTC.